This TCR beta chain was obtained from a study of blood T cell repertoires in COVID-19. Clones were sequenced by immunoSEQ multiplex PCR, and TCRdb holds only the in-frame ones, with some missing. This sample has tens of thousands of clones, with around 79% found just once. The germline V gene encodes CDR1 ENHRY and CDR2 SYGVKD. The CDR3 runs 14 residues. Trimming cost V 6 bases and J 3 bases; bases outside gene matches: 5. V is TRBV10-3 and J is TRBJ1-5; 7 bases map to TRBD1. Sequences were obtained from peripheral blood. The receptor was derived from a human donor in a cohort sampled during active COVID-19. The DNA for the CDR3 is TGTGCCATCAGCCCGGGACAGAACAATCAGCCCCAGCATTTT. This translates into CAISPGQNNQPQHF.